Shown below are 13 T cell receptor beta chains from a single sample sequenced in a study of blood T cell repertoires in COVID-19. The data were produced by immunoSEQ multiplex PCR, yet TCRdb's version contains in-frame clones alone and is incomplete. The profile shows tens of thousands of clones, roughly nine tenths of them singletons. The sample comprised peripheral blood. These receptor sequences come from a man over 45 with acute or convalescent COVID-19.

The chain joins TRBV24-1 to TRBJ2-2, with D possibly matching TRBD1 (8 bases). The CDR3 runs 16 residues. The V end lost 6 bases, the J end lost 5 bases, and 18 bases lay between the germline ends. Germline V gene lookup returns CDR1 KGHDR and CDR2 SFDVKD. This CDR3 is CATSTPGQGGTGELFF. For the CDR3, the DNA is TGTGCCACCAGTACCCCTGGACAGGGAGGGACCGGGGAGCTGTTTTTT.

This chain links TRBV7-8 with TRBJ1-1; no definite D call. Trimming took off 5 bases at V and 6 bases at J, with 16 bases between the two ends. Germline V CDR1 and CDR2: SGHVS, FQNEAQ. This CDR3 is 14 amino acids long. In DNA, the CDR3 is TGTGCCAGCAGCCTAGACCGGGAGTACGCTGAAGCTTTCTTT. This gives the protein CASSLDREYAEAFF.

The rearrangement links TRBV7-9 to TRBJ2-1, with D possibly being TRBD2 (7 bases). The CDR3 length is 16 residues. V lost 5 bases and J lost 4, with 18 bases in between. The germline V gene has CDR1 SEHNR and CDR2 FQNEAQ (reference sequence). Written as DNA, the CDR3 is TGTGCCAGCAGCCACCCGAGGGGGGGGCGGTACAATGAGCAGTTCTTC. It encodes CASSHPRGGRYNEQFF.

This chain links TRBV5-1 with TRBJ2-7; no reliable D call. CDR3 length equals 13 residues. V was trimmed by 4 bases and J by 5 bases, leaving 13 bases between them. Germline CDR1 and CDR2: SGHRS and YFSETQ. CDR3 sequence: CASSPAASNEQYF. Here the CDR3 DNA reads TGCGCCAGCAGCCCCGCGGCTAGTAACGAGCAGTACTTC.

Ten or more counts support this clone. DNA for the CDR3: TGTGCCAGCAGTTTGGCGGGAGGATTTCCCTCTCTATACGAGCAGTACTTC. Translated, it gives CASSLAGGFPSLYEQYF. The genes are TRBV27 and TRBJ2-7, with 8 bases identical to TRBD2. V trimming: 3 bases; J trimming: 4 bases; junction bases outside the gene matches: 14. The CDR3 loop spans 17 amino acids. Germline V gene data show CDR1 as MNHEY and CDR2 as SMNVEV (reference sequence).

The chain employs TRBV29-1 and TRBJ2-7; 9 bases map to TRBD2. The germline gives CDR1 SQVTM, CDR2 ANQGSEA. The CDR3 covers 15 residues. With V trimmed by 1 base and J by 2 bases, 6 bases remained unmatched. CDR3 region: CSVEVAGGVPYEQYF. The CDR3 bases are TGCAGCGTTGAAGTGGCGGGAGGGGTCCCCTACGAGCAGTACTTC.

The chain combines TRBV29-1 with TRBJ2-1, with 7 positions matching TRBD1. The CDR3 consists of 13 residues. Unmatched junction bases numbered 9, after V lost 4 bases and J lost 9 bases. The V gene's germline CDR1 is SQVTM and CDR2 ANQGSEA. The CDR3 nucleotides are TGCAGCGTTGTATTGGCAGGGGGATTTGAGCAGTTCTTC. Amino acids: CSVVLAGGFEQFF.

The rearrangement uses TRBV19 and TRBJ2-7, with 7 bases lining up with TRBD1. V was pared by 2 bases and J by 2 bases, with 3 bases of the junction left unmatched. Germline V gene lookup returns CDR1 LNHDA and CDR2 SQIVND (reference sequence). CDR3 length equals 14 residues. DNA for the CDR3: TGTGCCAGTAGTATAAGGACAGGTCCCTACGAGCAGTACTTC. Amino acid sequence: CASSIRTGPYEQYF. The whole variable domain, remainder taken from reference TRBV19 and TRBJ2-7, is DGGITQSPKYLFRKEGQNVTLSCEQNLNHDAMYWYRQDPGQGLRLIYYSQIVNDFQKGDIAEGYSVSREKKESFPLTVTSAQKNPTAFYLCASSIRTGPYEQYFGPGTRLTVT.

V and J are TRBV2 and TRBJ1-1; no definite D call. The germline CDR1 and CDR2 sequences are SNHLY and FYNNEI. The CDR3 loop spans 13 amino acids. V lost 6 bases and J lost 1, with 9 bases in between. The CDR3 sequence is CASRGDGNTEAFF. The CDR3 DNA reads TGTGCCAGCAGAGGAGACGGGAACACTGAAGCTTTCTTT.

The chain carries TRBV24-1 and TRBJ2-7; the match to TRBD1 covers 8 bases. The V gene's germline CDR1 is KGHDR and CDR2 SFDVKD. This CDR3 contains 12 residues. J was trimmed by 5 bases and V by 5 bases; bases with no gene match: 1. CDR3 sequence reads: CATSGQGNEQYF. In nucleotides, the CDR3 is TGTGCCACCAGTGGACAGGGGAACGAGCAGTACTTC.

Written as DNA, the CDR3 is TGTGCCACGTGGACTAGCGGGAGGGCCTTTATGGTCGGGGAGCTGTTTTTT. Protein sequence: CATWTSGRAFMVGELFF. The genes are TRBV28 and TRBJ2-2; 15 nucleotides align to TRBD2. V lost 10 bases, J lost 7 bases, and 13 bases stayed unmatched. Germline-derived CDR1 and CDR2 are MDHEN and SYDVKM. The CDR3 spans 17 residues.

This chain joins TRBV6-5 and TRBJ1-1; 7 bases fit TRBD1. CDR1 and CDR2 (germline): MNHEY, SVGAGI. The CDR3 has 14 amino acids. Germline trimming cut 4 bases from V and 7 bases from J; bases unmatched to any gene: 9. The CDR3 bases are TGTGCCAGCAGTTTCAGTCGACAGGGAAGTGAAGCTTTCTTT. It specifies CASSFSRQGSEAFF.

This rearrangement joins TRBV1 to TRBJ2-1; TRBD2, the table's D call, was not compared with the DNA. TRBV1 is annotated as a pseudogene. CDR3 size: 18 residues. The CDR3 is CTSSQVPLGTRSYNEQFF. CDR3 in DNA: TGCACCAGCAGCCAAGTCCCACTGGGGACTCGATCCTACAATGAGCAGTTCTTC.